Following are 26 T cell receptor beta chains from one sample sequenced in a study of cytomegalovirus exposure and HLA in healthy donors. Sequenced by immunoSEQ multiplex PCR; TCRdb stores in-frame clones only, minus some. The table has about 200,000 clones, more than 65% seen once. What was sequenced was PBMCs. These receptors were collected from a woman between 25 and 40 years old in good health and CMV-seropositive.

J is TRBJ2-4 and V is TRBV7-8; D not certain. Germline V CDR1 and CDR2: SGHVS, FQNEAQ. V was shortened by 3 bases and J by 0 bases, with 6 bases between the two germline ends. CDR3 size: 14 residues. CDR3 loop: CASSLQAAKNIQYF. CDR3 DNA sequence: TGTGCCAGCAGCTTGCAGGCAGCCAAAAACATTCAGTACTTC.

The DNA for the CDR3 is TGTGCCAGCAGCCAAGAAACCTACTCCTACAATGAGCAGTTCTTC. Translating gives CASSQETYSYNEQFF. The genes are TRBV4-2 and TRBJ2-1; the D is unclear. This CDR3 has 15 residues. Germline loops: CDR1 LGHNA, CDR2 YNFKEQ. V was pared by 0 bases and J by 0 bases, with 6 bases between.

A single count supports this clone. The rearrangement joins TRBV2 to TRBJ2-2; D is ambiguous. This CDR3 is built from 14 residues. The germline V gene encodes CDR1 SNHLY and CDR2 FYNNEI. Deletions cut 5 bases from V and 6 bases from J, with 13 bases between. CDR3 protein: CASSPLDLSGELFF. CDR3 bases: TGTGCCAGCAGTCCACTCGATCTATCCGGGGAGCTGTTTTTT. Variable domain in full (rest from reference TRBV2 and TRBJ2-2): EPEVTQTPSHQVTQMGQEVILRCVPISNHLYFYWYRQILGQKVEFLVSFYNNEISEKSEIFDDQFSVERPDGSNFTLKIRSTKLEDSAMYFCASSPLDLSGELFFGEGSRLTVL.

This clone appeared once. This chain connects TRBV2 to TRBJ2-2; D gene unclear. CDR3 length: 14 residues. The germline CDR1 and CDR2 sequences are SNHLY and FYNNEI. V was trimmed by 6 bases and J by 1 base, leaving 9 bases between them. CDR3 region: CASRQLMNTGELFF. The DNA for the CDR3 is TGTGCCAGCAGACAGCTCATGAACACCGGGGAGCTGTTTTTT.

The V call is TRBV29-1, the J call TRBJ2-5, with 8 bases fitting TRBD1. V was pared by 6 bases and J by 2 bases, with 2 bases of the junction left unmatched. The CDR3 is 12 residues long. Germline-derived CDR1 and CDR2 are SQVTM and ANQGSEA. CDR3 residues: CSVDRGQETQYF. CDR3 sequence (DNA): TGCAGCGTCGACAGGGGTCAAGAGACCCAGTACTTC.

V gene TRBV6-1 combines with J gene TRBJ2-3, with D tentatively TRBD1 (5 bases). In germline, CDR1 is MNHNS, CDR2 SASEGT. The length of the CDR3 is 13 residues. V was clipped by 6 bases and J by 6 bases, with 13 bases between them. This CDR3 reads CASSDSSEDTQYF. CDR3 coding DNA: TGTGCCAGCAGCGACAGCAGTGAGGATACGCAGTATTTT.

The chain recombines TRBV9 with TRBJ2-2; a possible D gene is TRBD2 (6 bases). The CDR3 runs 17 residues. Germline loops: CDR1 SGDLS, CDR2 YYNGEE. Trimming left V 0 bases short and J 4 bases short, with 16 bases between. CDR3 nucleotide sequence: TGTGCCAGCAGCGTAGATTCAAGCGGGTTGCTCACCGGGGAGCTGTTTTTT. It is translated as CASSVDSSGLLTGELFF.

The chain is built from TRBV6-1 and TRBJ2-1; maybe TRBD2 (5 bases). Trimming shortened V by 7 bases and J by 6 bases, and 16 bases separated the two germline ends. This CDR3 has 14 amino acids. CDR1 MNHNS and CDR2 SASEGT come from the germline V gene. CDR3 sequence (DNA): TGTGCCAGCAATCCCAGGCGGGCTCTCAATGAGCAGTTCTTC. This sequence encodes CASNPRRALNEQFF.

This chain joins TRBV2 and TRBJ2-7, with a tentative D call TRBD2 (6 bases). V was clipped by 7 bases and J by 0 bases, with 16 bases between them. The V gene's germline CDR1 is SNHLY and CDR2 FYNNEI. This CDR3 comprises 15 residues. CDR3 sequence: CASTFTPGGSYEQYF. CDR3 DNA: TGTGCCAGCACCTTCACCCCCGGGGGCTCCTACGAGCAGTACTTC.

The chain combines TRBV10-3 with TRBJ2-7; D call uncertain. CDR1 and CDR2 (germline): ENHRY, SYGVKD. V was clipped by 0 bases and J by 1 base, with 7 bases between them. CDR3 length: 14 residues. This CDR3 reads CAISESGRSYEQYF. CDR3 in DNA: TGTGCCATCAGTGAGTCGGGCCGTTCCTACGAGCAGTACTTC.

The rearrangement joins TRBV4-1 to TRBJ1-5, with 9 bases that match TRBD1. The CDR3 consists of 15 residues. J was trimmed by 4 bases and V by 4 bases; bases with no gene match: 5. Looked up from germline, CDR1 is MGHRA and CDR2 is YSYEKL. This chain's CDR3 is CASSLDRGQNQPQHF. The CDR3 nucleotides are TGCGCCAGCAGCCTGGACAGGGGTCAAAATCAGCCCCAGCATTTT.

This chain uses TRBV4-1 with TRBJ2-2; D possibly corresponds to TRBD2 (7 bases). V was pared by 0 bases and J by 3 bases, with 11 bases between. CDR1 and CDR2 from the germline V gene are MGHRA and YSYEKL. This CDR3 is 16 amino acids long. The chain's CDR3 is CASSQEGGLDTGELFF. CDR3 in DNA: TGCGCCAGCAGCCAAGAGGGGGGGCTGGACACCGGGGAGCTGTTTTTT.

The rearrangement uses TRBV5-4 and TRBJ2-3, with no clear D. The germline CDR1 and CDR2 sequences are SGHNT and YYREEE (reference sequence). The CDR3 runs 11 residues. Deletions cut 4 bases from V and 6 bases from J, with 6 bases between. The CDR3, as DNA: TGTGCCAGCAGCCTAGAGGATACGCAGTATTTT. It specifies CASSLEDTQYF.

This clone was counted once. This chain links TRBV6-5 with TRBJ2-2; maybe TRBD1 (6 bases). Trimming removed 7 bases from V and 2 bases from J, with 14 bases in between. Germline V gene lookup returns CDR1 MNHEY and CDR2 SVGAGI. The CDR3 contains 15 residues. CDR3 nucleotides: TGTGCCAGCAAGACCGGGACATTAAACACCGGGGAGCTGTTTTTT. Translation: CASKTGTLNTGELFF.

This chain uses TRBV19 with TRBJ1-5, with D unresolved. The germline V and J ends were trimmed by 3 bases and 3 bases, with 6 bases remaining between them. CDR1 and CDR2 from the germline V gene are LNHDA and SQIVND (reference sequence). There are 13 residues in the CDR3. Here the CDR3 DNA reads TGTGCCAGTAGTATCCGTAACAATCAGCCCCAGCATTTT. Translating it yields CASSIRNNQPQHF.

In its sample, this clone was seen a few times. The chain combines TRBV27 with TRBJ2-1, with 11 bases matching TRBD2. There are 15 residues in the CDR3. Germline V gene lookup returns CDR1 MNHEY and CDR2 SMNVEV (reference sequence). Trimming cost V 7 bases and J 3 bases; bases outside gene matches: 5. The CDR3 is CASMVGLAVYNEQFF. CDR3 nucleotides: TGTGCCAGCATGGTGGGACTAGCGGTCTACAATGAGCAGTTCTTC.

The V and J genes are TRBV1 and TRBJ2-1; the D call TRBD2 from the table was never checked on the DNA. TRBV1 corresponds to a pseudogene. CDR3 length equals 13 residues. The CDR3 is CTSSPPREDEQFF. In DNA, the CDR3 is TGCACCAGCAGCCCCCCCCGGGAGGATGAGCAGTTCTTC.

The genes are TRBV15 and TRBJ1-1, with 7 bases lining up with TRBD1. Unmatched junction bases numbered 7, after V lost 1 base and J lost 2 bases. Germline V gene lookup returns CDR1 LNHNV and CDR2 YYDKDF (reference sequence). The CDR3 runs 16 residues. The CDR3 DNA reads TGTGCCACCAGCAGAGGGAGGGGGCGAAGAAACACTGAAGCTTTCTTT. This sequence encodes CATSRGRGRRNTEAFF.

The V gene is TRBV7-9, the J gene TRBJ2-7, with 7 bases identical to TRBD2. The trim removed 1 base at V and 4 bases at J, leaving 7 bases unmatched. The CDR3 sequence is 15 residues long. In germline, CDR1 is SEHNR, CDR2 FQNEAQ (reference sequence). The DNA of the CDR3 is TGTGCCAGCAGCTTAGACGCGGGAGCTATATACGAGCAGTACTTC. As protein: CASSLDAGAIYEQYF.

The CDR3 DNA follows: TGTGCCACCTCCGGGAGCTTGAACACTGAAGCTTTCTTT. Translation: CATSGSLNTEAFF. V is TRBV19 and J is TRBJ1-1; no definite D call. Between the trimmed V and J ends, which lost 10 bases and 0 bases, there was a span of 12 bases. The germline V gene encodes CDR1 LNHDA and CDR2 SQIVND (reference sequence). The CDR3 is 13 amino acids.

J is TRBJ2-1 and V is TRBV6-1; 8 nucleotides agree with TRBD2. Germline V lookup: CDR1 MNHNS, CDR2 SASEGT. The CDR3 consists of 14 residues. The trim removed 6 bases at V and 8 bases at J, leaving 9 bases unmatched. In nucleotides, the CDR3 is TGTGCCAGCAGGGGGACTAGTGGGTTCGATGAGCAGTTCTTC. This encodes CASRGTSGFDEQFF.

V gene TRBV2 combines with J gene TRBJ2-7; TRBD1 agrees at 7 bases. The junction had 9 bases not matched to a gene; V was cut back by 5 bases and J by 2 bases. Germline-derived CDR1 and CDR2 are SNHLY and FYNNEI. The CDR3 runs 15 residues. The CDR3 DNA follows: TGTGCCAGCAGTACCGACAGGGACCTCCCCTACGAGCAGTACTTC. This translates into CASSTDRDLPYEQYF.

J is TRBJ1-2 and V is TRBV4-2; D is perhaps TRBD1 (6 bases). The germline gives CDR1 LGHNA, CDR2 YNFKEQ. This CDR3 contains 13 residues. Trimming left V 0 bases short and J 8 bases short, with 10 bases between. The CDR3 is CASSQDTGSGYTF. CDR3 nucleotides: TGTGCCAGCAGCCAAGACACAGGGTCCGGCTACACCTTC.

The chain uses TRBV5-4 and TRBJ1-2; D is unclear. V gave up 2 bases and J gave up 1 base, with 6 bases separating them. The CDR3 sequence is 13 residues long. Per germline, CDR1 SGHNT and CDR2 YYREEE (reference sequence). The CDR3 nucleotides are TGTGCCAGCAGCTTCTTACTTAACTATGGCTACACCTTC. It specifies CASSFLLNYGYTF.

This clone was found once. J is TRBJ2-1 and V is TRBV5-8, with D tentatively TRBD1 (5 bases). The germline V and J ends were trimmed by 0 bases and 5 bases, with 15 bases remaining between them. The CDR3 is 16 amino acids. Germline V gene data show CDR1 as SGHTS and CDR2 as YDEGEE. The CDR3 nucleotides are TGTGCCAGCAGCTTGGGTCACAGGTCTCTTGACAATGAGCAGTTCTTC. The encoded protein is CASSLGHRSLDNEQFF.

The chain uses TRBV28 and TRBJ1-5, with D possibly being TRBD1 (6 bases). Looked up from germline, CDR1 is MDHEN and CDR2 is SYDVKM. The CDR3 is made up of 13 amino acids. V lost 5 bases to trimming and J lost 4 bases, with 9 bases between them. CDR3 sequence reads: CASSRTENQPQHF. DNA for the CDR3: TGTGCCAGCAGTAGGACAGAGAATCAGCCCCAGCATTTT. Using reference TRBV28 and TRBJ1-5 for the parts outside the CDR3, the full variable domain is DVKVTQSSRYLVKRTGEKVFLECVQDMDHENMFWYRQDPGLGLRLIYFSYDVKMKEKGDIPEGYSVSREKKERFSLILESASTNQTSMYLCASSRTENQPQHFGDGTRLSIL.